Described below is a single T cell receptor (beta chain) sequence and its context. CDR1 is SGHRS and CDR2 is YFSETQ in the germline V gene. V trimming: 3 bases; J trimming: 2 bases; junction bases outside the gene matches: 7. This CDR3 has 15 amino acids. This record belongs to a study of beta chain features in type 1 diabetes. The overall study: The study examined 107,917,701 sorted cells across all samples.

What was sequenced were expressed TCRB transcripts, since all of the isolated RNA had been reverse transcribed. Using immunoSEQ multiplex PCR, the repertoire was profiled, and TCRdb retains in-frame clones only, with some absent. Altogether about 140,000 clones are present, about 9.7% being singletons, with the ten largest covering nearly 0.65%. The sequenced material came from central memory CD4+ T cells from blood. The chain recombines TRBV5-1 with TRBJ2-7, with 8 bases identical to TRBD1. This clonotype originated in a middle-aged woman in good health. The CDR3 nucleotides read TGCGCCAGCAGCTCGGGACAGGCAAATCCCTACGAGCAGTACTTC. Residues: CASSSGQANPYEQYF.